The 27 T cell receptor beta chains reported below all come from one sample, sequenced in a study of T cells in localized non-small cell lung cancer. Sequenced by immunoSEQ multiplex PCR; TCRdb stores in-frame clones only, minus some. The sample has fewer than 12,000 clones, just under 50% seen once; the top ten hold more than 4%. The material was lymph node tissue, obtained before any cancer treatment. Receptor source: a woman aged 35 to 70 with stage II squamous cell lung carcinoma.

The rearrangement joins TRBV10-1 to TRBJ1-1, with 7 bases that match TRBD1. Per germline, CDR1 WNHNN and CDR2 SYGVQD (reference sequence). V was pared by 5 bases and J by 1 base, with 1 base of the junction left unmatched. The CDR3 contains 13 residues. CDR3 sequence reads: CASSRDRNTEAFF. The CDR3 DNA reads TGCGCCAGCAGTAGGGACAGGAACACTGAAGCTTTCTTT.

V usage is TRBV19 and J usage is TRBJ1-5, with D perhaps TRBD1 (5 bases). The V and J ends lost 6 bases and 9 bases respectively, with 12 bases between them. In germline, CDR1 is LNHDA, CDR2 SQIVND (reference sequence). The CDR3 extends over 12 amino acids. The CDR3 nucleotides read TGTGCCAGTAGGACAGCTTGGGGGCCCCAGCATTTT. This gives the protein CASRTAWGPQHF.

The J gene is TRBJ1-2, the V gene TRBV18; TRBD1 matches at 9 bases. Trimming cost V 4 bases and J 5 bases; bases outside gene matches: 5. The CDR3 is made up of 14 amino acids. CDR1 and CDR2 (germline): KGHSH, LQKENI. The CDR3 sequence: CASSRGTGTYGYTF. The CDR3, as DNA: TGTGCCAGCTCACGGGGGACAGGGACGTATGGCTACACCTTC. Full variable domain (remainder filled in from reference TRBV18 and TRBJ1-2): NAGVMQNPRHLVRRRGQEARLRCSPMKGHSHVYWYRQLPEEGLKFMVYLQKENIIDESGMPKERFSAEFPKEGPSILRIQQVVRGDSAAYFCASSRGTGTYGYTFGSGTRLTVV.

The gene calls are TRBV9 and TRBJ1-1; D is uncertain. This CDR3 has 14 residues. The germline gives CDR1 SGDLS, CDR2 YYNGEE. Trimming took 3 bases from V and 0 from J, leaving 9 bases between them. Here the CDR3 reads CASSAAGVNTEAFF. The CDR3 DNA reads TGTGCCAGCAGCGCCGCCGGAGTGAACACTGAAGCTTTCTTT.

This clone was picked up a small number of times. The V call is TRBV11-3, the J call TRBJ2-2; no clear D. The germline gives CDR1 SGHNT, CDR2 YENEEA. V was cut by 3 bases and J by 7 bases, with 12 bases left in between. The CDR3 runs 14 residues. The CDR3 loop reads CASSFTPVGGELFF. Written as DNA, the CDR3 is TGTGCCAGCAGCTTTACGCCAGTAGGCGGGGAGCTGTTTTTT.

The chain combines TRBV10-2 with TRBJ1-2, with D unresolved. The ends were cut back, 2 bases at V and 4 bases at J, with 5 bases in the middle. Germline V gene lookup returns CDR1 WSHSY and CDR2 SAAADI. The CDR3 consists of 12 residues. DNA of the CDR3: TGCGCCAGCAGTGAGAGGAGCTATGGCTACACCTTC. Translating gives CASSERSYGYTF.

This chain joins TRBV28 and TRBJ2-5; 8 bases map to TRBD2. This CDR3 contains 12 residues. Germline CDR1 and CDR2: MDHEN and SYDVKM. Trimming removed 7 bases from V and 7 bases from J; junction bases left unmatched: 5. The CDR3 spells CASNSGTRTQYF. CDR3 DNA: TGTGCCAGCAACTCGGGGACTAGGACCCAGTACTTC.

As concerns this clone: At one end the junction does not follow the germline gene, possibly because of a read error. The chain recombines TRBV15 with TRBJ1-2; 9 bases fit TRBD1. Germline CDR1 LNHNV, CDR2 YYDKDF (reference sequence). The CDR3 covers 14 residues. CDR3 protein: CATNRGTGKDGYTF. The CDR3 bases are TGTGCCACCAACAGAGGGACAGGGAAAGATGGCTACACCTTC.

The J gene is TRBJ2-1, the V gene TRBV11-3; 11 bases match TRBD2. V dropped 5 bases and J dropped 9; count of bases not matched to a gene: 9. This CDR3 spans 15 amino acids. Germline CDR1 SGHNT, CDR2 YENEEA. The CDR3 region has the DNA TGTGCCAGCAGCCCTCCGGGACTAGCGGTCGGTGAGCAGTTCTTC. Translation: CASSPPGLAVGEQFF.

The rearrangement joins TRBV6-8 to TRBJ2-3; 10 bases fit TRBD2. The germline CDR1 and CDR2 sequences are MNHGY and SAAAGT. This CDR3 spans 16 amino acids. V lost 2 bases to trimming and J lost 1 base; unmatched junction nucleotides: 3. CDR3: CASSYHTSGGTDTQYF. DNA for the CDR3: TGTGCCAGCAGTTACCATACTAGCGGGGGCACAGATACGCAGTATTTT.

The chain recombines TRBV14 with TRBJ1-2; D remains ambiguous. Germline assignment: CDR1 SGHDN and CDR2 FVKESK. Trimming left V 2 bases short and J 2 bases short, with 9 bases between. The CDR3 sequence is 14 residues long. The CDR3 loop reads CASSQNSRNYGYTF. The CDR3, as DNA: TGTGCCAGCAGCCAAAACAGCAGAAACTATGGCTACACCTTC. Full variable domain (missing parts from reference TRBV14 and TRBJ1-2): EAGVTQFPSHSVIEKGQTVTLRCDPISGHDNLYWYRRVMGKEIKFLLHFVKESKQDESGMPNNRFLAERTGGTYSTLKVQPAELEDSGVYFCASSQNSRNYGYTFGSGTRLTVV.

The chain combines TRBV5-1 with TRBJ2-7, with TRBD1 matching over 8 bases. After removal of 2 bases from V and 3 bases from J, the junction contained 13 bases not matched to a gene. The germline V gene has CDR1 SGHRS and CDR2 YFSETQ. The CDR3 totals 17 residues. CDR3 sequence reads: CASSLGPVGTGGYEQYF. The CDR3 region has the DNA TGCGCCAGCAGCTTAGGGCCGGTCGGGACAGGAGGCTACGAGCAGTACTTC.

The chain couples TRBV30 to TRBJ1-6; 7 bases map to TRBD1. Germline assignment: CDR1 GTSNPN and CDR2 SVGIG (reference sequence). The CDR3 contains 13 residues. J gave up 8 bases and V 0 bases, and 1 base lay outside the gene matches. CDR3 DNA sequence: TGTGCCTGGAGTGTCCAGGGGGATTCACCCCTCCACTTT. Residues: CAWSVQGDSPLHF.

The CDR3 nucleotides read TGTGCCAGTAGTATTTTGACAGGAGTTTACGATCAGCCCCAGCATTTT. Residues: CASSILTGVYDQPQHF. The chain uses TRBV19 and TRBJ1-5; TRBD1 might be the D (6 bases). Germline assignment: CDR1 LNHDA and CDR2 SQIVND (reference sequence). The CDR3 is made up of 16 amino acids. V was clipped by 3 bases and J by 5 bases, with 17 bases between them.

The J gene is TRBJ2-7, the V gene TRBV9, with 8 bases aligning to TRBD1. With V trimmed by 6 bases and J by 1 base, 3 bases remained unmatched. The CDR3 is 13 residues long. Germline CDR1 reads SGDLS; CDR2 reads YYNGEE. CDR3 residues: CASTGTGSYEQYF. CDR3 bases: TGTGCCAGCACAGGGACAGGATCCTACGAGCAGTACTTC.

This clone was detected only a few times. CDR3 region: CASSPAGHKSSGANVLTF. In DNA, the CDR3 is TGTGCCAGCAGCCCAGCGGGACACAAAAGCTCTGGGGCCAACGTCCTGACTTTC. The chain is built from TRBV11-3 and TRBJ2-6; D is possibly TRBD2 (7 bases). The length of the CDR3 is 18 residues. The V gene's germline CDR1 is SGHNT and CDR2 YENEEA. V lost 5 bases to trimming and J lost 0 bases, with 17 bases between them. Complete variable domain (other parts from reference TRBV11-3 and TRBJ2-6): EAGVVQSPRYKIIEKKQPVAFWCNPISGHNTLYWYLQNLGQGPELLIRYENEEAVDDSQLPKDRFSAERLKGVDSTLKIQPAELGDSAVYLCASSPAGHKSSGANVLTFGAGSRLTVL.

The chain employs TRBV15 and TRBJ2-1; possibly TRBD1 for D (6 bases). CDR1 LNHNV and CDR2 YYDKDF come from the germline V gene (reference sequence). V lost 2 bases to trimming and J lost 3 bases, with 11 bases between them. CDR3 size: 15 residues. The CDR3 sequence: CATSRPQGGYNEQFF. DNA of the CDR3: TGTGCCACCAGCAGACCTCAAGGGGGCTACAATGAGCAGTTCTTC.

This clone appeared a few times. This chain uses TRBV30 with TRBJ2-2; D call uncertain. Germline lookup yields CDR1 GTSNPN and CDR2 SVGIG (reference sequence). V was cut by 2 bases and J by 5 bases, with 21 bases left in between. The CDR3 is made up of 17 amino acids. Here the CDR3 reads CAWSMTLLPRGTGELFF. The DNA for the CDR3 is TGTGCCTGGAGTATGACCCTACTCCCACGTGGGACCGGGGAGCTGTTTTTT.

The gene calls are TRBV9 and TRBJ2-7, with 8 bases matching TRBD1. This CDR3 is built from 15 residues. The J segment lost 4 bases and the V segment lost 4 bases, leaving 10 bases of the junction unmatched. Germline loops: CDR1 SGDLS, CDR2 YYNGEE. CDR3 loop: CASSPPDRGWYEQYF. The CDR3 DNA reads TGTGCCAGCAGCCCACCCGACAGGGGTTGGTACGAGCAGTACTTC.

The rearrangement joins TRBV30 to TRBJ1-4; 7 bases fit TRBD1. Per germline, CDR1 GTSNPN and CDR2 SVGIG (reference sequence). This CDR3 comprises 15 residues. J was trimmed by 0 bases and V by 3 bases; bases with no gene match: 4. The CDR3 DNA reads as TGTGCCTGGAGGTCCGGACAGGCAACTAATGAAAAACTGTTTTTT. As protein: CAWRSGQATNEKLFF. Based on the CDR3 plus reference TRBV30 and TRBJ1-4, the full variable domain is SQTIHQWPATLVQPVGSPLSLECTVEGTSNPNLYWYRQAAGRGLQLLFYSVGIGQISSEVPQNLSASRPQDRQFILSSKKLLLSDSGFYLCAWRSGQATNEKLFFGSGTQLSVL.

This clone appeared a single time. For the CDR3, the DNA is TGTGCCAGCAGCCCCCTCCCGGACATGAACACTGAAGCTTTCTTT. This codes for CASSPLPDMNTEAFF. The rearrangement links TRBV16 to TRBJ1-1, with a possible D match to TRBD1 (5 bases). Germline V CDR1 and CDR2: KGHSY, FQNENV. V lost 4 bases, J lost 0 bases, and 12 bases lay in between. This CDR3 spans 15 amino acids.

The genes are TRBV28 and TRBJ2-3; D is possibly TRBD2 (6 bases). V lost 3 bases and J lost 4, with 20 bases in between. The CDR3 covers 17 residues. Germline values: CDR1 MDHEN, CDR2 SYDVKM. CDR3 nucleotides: TGTGCCAGCAGTTTGGGGCGCGGGCTAGCGATCGCAGATACGCAGTATTTT. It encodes CASSLGRGLAIADTQYF.

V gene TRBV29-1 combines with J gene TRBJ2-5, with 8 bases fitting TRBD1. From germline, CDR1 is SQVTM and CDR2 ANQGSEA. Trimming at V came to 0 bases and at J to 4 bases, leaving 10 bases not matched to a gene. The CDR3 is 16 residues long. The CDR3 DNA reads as TGCAGCGTTGAAGATCACCTAGACAGGGGCCGAGAGACCCAGTACTTC. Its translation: CSVEDHLDRGRETQYF. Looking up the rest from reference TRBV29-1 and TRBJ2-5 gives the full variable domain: SAVISQKPSRDICQRGTSLTIQCQVDSQVTMMFWYRQQPGQSLTLIATANQGSEATYESGFVIDKFPISRPNLTFSTLTVSNMSPEDSSIYLCSVEDHLDRGRETQYFGPGTRLLVL.

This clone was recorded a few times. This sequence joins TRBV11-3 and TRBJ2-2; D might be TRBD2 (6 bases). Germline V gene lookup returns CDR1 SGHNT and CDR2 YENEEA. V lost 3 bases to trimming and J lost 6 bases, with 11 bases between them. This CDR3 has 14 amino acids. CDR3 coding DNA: TGTGCCAGCAGCTTTGCGGGGACCCCCGGGGAGCTGTTTTTT. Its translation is CASSFAGTPGELFF.

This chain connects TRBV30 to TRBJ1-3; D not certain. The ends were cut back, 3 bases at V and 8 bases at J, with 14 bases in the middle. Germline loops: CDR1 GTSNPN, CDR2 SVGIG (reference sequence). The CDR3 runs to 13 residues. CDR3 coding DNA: TGTGCCTGGAGGATGTCGGGGTCAGACACCATATATTTT. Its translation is CAWRMSGSDTIYF.

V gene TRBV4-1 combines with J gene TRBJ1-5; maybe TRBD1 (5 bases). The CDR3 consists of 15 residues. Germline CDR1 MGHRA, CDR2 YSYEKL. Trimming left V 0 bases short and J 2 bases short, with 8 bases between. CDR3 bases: TGCGCCAGCAGCCAAGATGGGACCGGCAATCAGCCCCAGCATTTT. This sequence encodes CASSQDGTGNQPQHF.

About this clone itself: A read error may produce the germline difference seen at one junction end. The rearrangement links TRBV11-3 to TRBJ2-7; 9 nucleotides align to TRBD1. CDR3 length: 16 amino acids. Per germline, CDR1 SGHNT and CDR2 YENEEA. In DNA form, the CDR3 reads TGTGTCAGCAGCAAAGCCGGGACAGGGCAAGGCTACGAGCAGTACTTC. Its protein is CVSSKAGTGQGYEQYF.